This paragraph covers one TCR beta chain sequence. This sample is drawn from a study of blood T cell repertoires in COVID-19. About the study: The study drew acute and convalescent COVID-19 samples from the United States, Italy and Spain. Sources were T cells, B-cell-depleted T cells, or PBMCs; the material itself was cDNA or gDNA.

Germline values: CDR1 SGHKS, CDR2 YYEKEE (reference sequence). V dropped 0 bases and J dropped 0; count of bases not matched to a gene: 11. The CDR3 length is 19 residues. Assay: immunoSEQ multiplex PCR; the TCRdb copy retains only in-frame clones and omits some. The sample has approximately 150,000 clones; approximately 93% are singletons. The Seattle patients, enrolled during active infection, were followed longitudinally. The TCR originated in an older woman with COVID-19, enrolled during active disease. The genes are TRBV5-5 and TRBJ1-3; 8 positions match TRBD1. The sequenced sample was peripheral blood. CDR3: CASSLGPPGQGNSGNTIYF. The DNA for the CDR3 is TGTGCCAGCAGCTTGGGGCCCCCCGGACAGGGCAACTCTGGAAACACCATATATTTT.